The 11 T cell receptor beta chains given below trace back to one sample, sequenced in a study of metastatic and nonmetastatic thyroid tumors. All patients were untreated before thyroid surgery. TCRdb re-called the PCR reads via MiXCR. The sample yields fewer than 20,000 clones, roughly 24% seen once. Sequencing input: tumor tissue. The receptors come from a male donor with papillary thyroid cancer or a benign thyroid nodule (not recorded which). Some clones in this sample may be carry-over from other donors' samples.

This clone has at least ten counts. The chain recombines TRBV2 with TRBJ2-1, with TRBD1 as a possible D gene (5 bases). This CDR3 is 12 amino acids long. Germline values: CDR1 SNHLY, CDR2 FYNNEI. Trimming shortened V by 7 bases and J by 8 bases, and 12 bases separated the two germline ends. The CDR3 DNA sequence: TGTGCCAGCAAAGGAGTAGGGGATGAGCAGTTCTTC. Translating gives CASKGVGDEQFF.

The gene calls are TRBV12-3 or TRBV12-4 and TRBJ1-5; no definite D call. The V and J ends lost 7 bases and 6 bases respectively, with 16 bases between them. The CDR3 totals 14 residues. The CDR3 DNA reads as TGTGCCAGCAACGGGAAAGGGCGAGGTCAGCCCCAGCATTTT. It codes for CASNGKGRGQPQHF.

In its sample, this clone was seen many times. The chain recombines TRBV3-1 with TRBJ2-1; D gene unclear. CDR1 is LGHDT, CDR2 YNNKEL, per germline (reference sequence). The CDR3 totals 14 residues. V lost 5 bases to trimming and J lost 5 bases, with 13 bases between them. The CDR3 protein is CASSFHQADNEQFF. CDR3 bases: TGTGCCAGCAGCTTCCATCAGGCGGACAATGAGCAGTTCTTC.

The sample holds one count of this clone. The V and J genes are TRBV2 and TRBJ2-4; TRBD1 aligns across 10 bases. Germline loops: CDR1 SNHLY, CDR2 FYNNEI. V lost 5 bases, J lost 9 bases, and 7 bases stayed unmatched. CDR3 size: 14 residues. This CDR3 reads CASSLGTGDIIQYF. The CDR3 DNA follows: TGTGCCAGCAGTCTCGGGACAGGGGATATCATTCAGTACTTC.

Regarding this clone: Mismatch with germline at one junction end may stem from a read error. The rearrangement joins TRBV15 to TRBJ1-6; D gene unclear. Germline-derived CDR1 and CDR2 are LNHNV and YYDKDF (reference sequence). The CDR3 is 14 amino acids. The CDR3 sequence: CATIRGGFDSPLHF. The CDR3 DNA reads TGTGCCACCATCAGAGGTGGTTTTGACTCACCCCTCCACTTT.

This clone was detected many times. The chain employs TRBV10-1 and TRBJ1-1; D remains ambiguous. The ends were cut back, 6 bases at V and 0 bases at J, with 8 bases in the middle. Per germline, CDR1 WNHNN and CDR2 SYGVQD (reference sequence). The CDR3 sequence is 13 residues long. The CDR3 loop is CASRLNLNTEAFF. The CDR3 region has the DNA TGCGCCAGCAGGCTTAATTTGAACACTGAAGCTTTCTTT.

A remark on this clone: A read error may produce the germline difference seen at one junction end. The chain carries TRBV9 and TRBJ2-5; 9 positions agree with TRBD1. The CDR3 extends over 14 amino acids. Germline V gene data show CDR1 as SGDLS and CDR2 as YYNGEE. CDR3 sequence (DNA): TGTTCCAGCAGCGCCGGGACAGGGTTAGGGACCCAGTACTTC. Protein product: CSSSAGTGLGTQYF. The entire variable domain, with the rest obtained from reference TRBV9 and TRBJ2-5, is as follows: DSGVTQTPKHLITATGQRVTLRCSPRSGDLSVYWYQQSLDQGLQFLIQYYNGEERAKGNILERFSAQQFPDLHSELNLSSLELGDSALYFCSSSAGTGLGTQYFGPGTRLLVL.

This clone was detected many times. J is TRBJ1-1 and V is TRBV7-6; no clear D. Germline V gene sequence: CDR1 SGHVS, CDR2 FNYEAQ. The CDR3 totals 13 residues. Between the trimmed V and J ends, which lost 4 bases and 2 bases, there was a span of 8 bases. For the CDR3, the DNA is TGTGCCAGCAGCTCGACACCAAACACTGAAGCTTTCTTT. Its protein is CASSSTPNTEAFF.

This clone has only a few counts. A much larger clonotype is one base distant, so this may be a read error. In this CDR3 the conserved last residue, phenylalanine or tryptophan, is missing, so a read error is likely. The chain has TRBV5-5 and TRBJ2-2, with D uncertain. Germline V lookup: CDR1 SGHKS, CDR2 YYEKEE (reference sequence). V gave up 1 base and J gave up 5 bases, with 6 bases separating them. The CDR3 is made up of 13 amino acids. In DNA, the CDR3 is TGTGCCAGCAGCTTGTCTGGTACCGGGGAGCTGTTTCCT. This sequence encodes CASSLSGTGELFP.

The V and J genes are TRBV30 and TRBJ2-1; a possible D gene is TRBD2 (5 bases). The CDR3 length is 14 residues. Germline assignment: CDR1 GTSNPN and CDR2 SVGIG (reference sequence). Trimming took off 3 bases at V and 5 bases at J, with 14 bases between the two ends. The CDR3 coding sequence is TGTGCCTGGAGGGAGGCTCGCTTGGACAATGAGCAGTTCTTC. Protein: CAWREARLDNEQFF.

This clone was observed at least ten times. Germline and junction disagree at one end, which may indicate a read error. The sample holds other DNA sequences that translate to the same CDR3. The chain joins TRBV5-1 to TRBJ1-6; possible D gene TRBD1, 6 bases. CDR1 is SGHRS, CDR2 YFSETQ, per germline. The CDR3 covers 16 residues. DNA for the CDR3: TGCGCCAGCAGCTTGAACTCAGGGGCCACCGGGTCACCCCTCCACTTC. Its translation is CASSLNSGATGSPLHF. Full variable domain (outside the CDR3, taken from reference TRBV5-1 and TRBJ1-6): KAGVTQTPRYLIKTRGQQVTLSCSPISGHRSVSWYQQTPGQGLQFLFEYFSETQRNKGNFPGRFSGRQFSNSRSEMNVSTLELGDSALYLCASSLNSGATGSPLHFGNGTRLTVT.